The TCR beta chain under discussion was sequenced for a study of shared clonotypes between healthy human individuals. Study context: CD4 naive cells filled three plates per donor, CD4 memory three, CD8 naive two and CD8 memory one.

Germline CDR1 SNHLY, CDR2 FYNNEI. The ends were cut back, 1 base at V and 1 base at J, with 11 bases in the middle. The CDR3 is 16 amino acids. Some clones are missing from TCRdb's copy, which holds only in-frame ones; the method was immunoSEQ multiplex PCR. The sample shows fewer than 1.4 million clones, around 82% of them seen only once. The TCR was taken from a man between 18 and 29 years old in good health. Some clones in this sample may be carry-over from other donors' samples. V and J are TRBV2 and TRBJ1-5; D perhaps matches TRBD1 (5 bases). The sequenced sample was memory CD4+ T cells from PBMCs. The subset is: CD45RA-negative fraction. As DNA, the CDR3 is TGTGCCAGCAGTGAAGGGGGGGGACTGAGCAATCAGCCCCAGCATTTT. This sequence encodes CASSEGGGLSNQPQHF.